This entry features one T cell receptor beta chain sequence. Its matching antigen is unknown. Sequencing used immunoSEQ multiplex PCR; TCRdb keeps in-frame clones, though not all of them. The sample has tens of thousands of clones, 84% seen once. The entry originates in a study of T cell clones after liver transplantation. Study-level background: Draws occurred before transplant, before withdrawal, and after complete or failed withdrawal.

Study-level findings and limits: Post-transplant time points were not standardized, so conclusions are preliminary. A larger donor-reactive than third-party decline suggested partial antigen-specific deletion.

Trimming left V 6 bases short and J 1 base short, with 10 bases between. The CDR3 runs 14 residues. CDR1 and CDR2 from the germline V gene are LNHDA and SQIVND (reference sequence). The genes are TRBV19 and TRBJ1-5; tentative D call: TRBD1 (5 bases). The source is a human patient who received a liver transplant. Some T cells may have originated in the graft donor. This sample comprised CD4+ T cells from blood, obtained less than 50 months after liver transplant. The CDR3 DNA is TGTGCCAGTAGACGGGGGGGAAGCAATCAGCCCCAGCATTTT. Translating gives CASRRGGSNQPQHF.